These 32 T cell receptor beta chains were all obtained from the same sample, sequenced in a study of T cell responses to AZD1222 COVID-19 vaccine. Sequencing was performed with immunoSEQ multiplex PCR; in TCRdb, only in-frame clones are kept and a portion is missing. The profile shows about 140,000 clones, 90% to 95% of them singletons. The sample in question was peripheral blood, obtained on day 0 of AZD1222 vaccination. The receptors were sampled from an adult in good health.

The rearrangement joins TRBV6-1 to TRBJ2-2, with 8 bases lining up with TRBD1. The J segment lost 4 bases and the V segment lost 11 bases, leaving 6 bases of the junction unmatched. Germline assignment: CDR1 MNHNS and CDR2 SASEGT. CDR3 length equals 13 residues. CDR3 bases: TGTGCCCACGGACAGGGTGGCACCGGGGAGCTGTTTTTT. Protein sequence: CAHGQGGTGELFF.

The V gene is TRBV6-5, the J gene TRBJ2-1; TRBD2 matches at 11 bases. This CDR3 is built from 16 residues. Germline trimming cut 4 bases from V and 3 bases from J; bases unmatched to any gene: 5. CDR1 MNHEY and CDR2 SVGAGI come from the germline V gene. The CDR3 nucleotides read TGTGCCAGCAGTTCCCGTAGCGGGGGGGGCTACAATGAGCAGTTCTTC. Translated, it gives CASSSRSGGGYNEQFF.

The chain uses TRBV7-9 and TRBJ2-5, with 11 bases that match TRBD2. The junction had 3 bases not matched to a gene; V was cut back by 0 bases and J by 3 bases. The CDR3 spans 16 residues. Germline loops: CDR1 SEHNR, CDR2 FQNEAQ (reference sequence). The CDR3 DNA is TGTGCCAGCAGCTTAGCCGGGACTAGCGGCAAAGAGACCCAGTACTTC. It yields the protein CASSLAGTSGKETQYF. The entire variable domain, with the rest obtained from reference TRBV7-9 and TRBJ2-5, is as follows: DTGVSQNPRHKITKRGQNVTFRCDPISEHNRLYWYRQTLGQGPEFLTYFQNEAQLEKSRLLSDRFSAERPKGSFSTLEIQRTEQGDSAMYLCASSLAGTSGKETQYFGPGTRLLVL.

Here the CDR3 reads CASTPGTVNQPQHF. Here the CDR3 DNA reads TGTGCCAGCACTCCAGGGACAGTTAATCAGCCCCAGCATTTT. The V call is TRBV28, the J call TRBJ1-5; TRBD1 aligns across 7 bases. CDR3 length: 14 residues. Germline CDR1 MDHEN, CDR2 SYDVKM. V shed 7 bases, J shed 4 bases, and the junction held 7 bases outside the gene matches.

Concerning this clone itself: Other nucleotide sequences in the sample specify the same CDR3. V is TRBV6-6 and J is TRBJ1-2; D might be TRBD1 (5 bases). CDR1 MNHNY and CDR2 SVGAGI come from the germline V gene (reference sequence). CDR3 length: 14 amino acids. V lost 0 bases and J lost 4, with 9 bases in between. The CDR3 bases are TGTGCCAGCAGTTACTCGAGGGGTTCCTATGGCTACACCTTC. Its protein product is CASSYSRGSYGYTF.

This rearrangement joins TRBV19 to TRBJ2-1; 8 bases fit TRBD2. CDR3 size: 15 residues. V lost 4 bases, J lost 3 bases, and 5 bases stayed unmatched. In germline, CDR1 is LNHDA, CDR2 SQIVND (reference sequence). CDR3 bases: TGTGCCAGTAGTAGAACTAGCGGAAACTACAATGAGCAGTTCTTC. Its protein is CASSRTSGNYNEQFF. Looking up the rest from reference TRBV19 and TRBJ2-1 gives the full variable domain: DGGITQSPKYLFRKEGQNVTLSCEQNLNHDAMYWYRQDPGQGLRLIYYSQIVNDFQKGDIAEGYSVSREKKESFPLTVTSAQKNPTAFYLCASSRTSGNYNEQFFGPGTRLTVL.

This clone was seen more than once but under ten times. The rearrangement joins TRBV5-6 to TRBJ1-1; D unclear. Germline CDR1 SGHDT, CDR2 YYEEEE. This CDR3 has 12 residues. Trimming cost V 4 bases and J 11 bases, with 15 bases left between them. CDR3 DNA: TGTGCCAGCAGCAGAGAGTCCCTCGGGGCTTTCTTT. It specifies CASSRESLGAFF.

The chain recombines TRBV5-1 with TRBJ1-4; D is perhaps TRBD1 (5 bases). This CDR3 region has 18 residues. Trimming shortened V by 4 bases and J by 8 bases, and 27 bases separated the two germline ends. Per the germline V gene, CDR1 is SGHRS and CDR2 is YFSETQ. CDR3 bases: TGCGCCAGCAGCCCAAACGTTATGGGGCCGGTCAATGAGGAAAAACTGTTTTTT. This encodes CASSPNVMGPVNEEKLFF.

The genes are TRBV28 and TRBJ2-1; 13 nucleotides line up with TRBD2. The junction had 5 bases not matched to a gene; V was cut back by 5 bases and J by 7 bases. CDR3 length equals 15 residues. Per the germline V gene, CDR1 is MDHEN and CDR2 is SYDVKM. CDR3 sequence: CASSLLAGGLNEQFF. The DNA for the CDR3 is TGTGCCAGCAGTCTACTAGCGGGAGGGCTTAATGAGCAGTTCTTC.

The chain is built from TRBV6-1 and TRBJ2-1, with TRBD2 matching over 13 bases. Trimming took 0 bases from V and 7 from J; bases not matched to a gene: 3. CDR3 length: 16 residues. Germline V gives CDR1 MNHNS, CDR2 SASEGT. CDR3 DNA: TGTGCCAGCAGTGAAGCGCCGGGACTAGCGGGGAATGAGCAGTTCTTC. This sequence encodes CASSEAPGLAGNEQFF.

This chain connects TRBV4-3 to TRBJ1-2; the match to TRBD1 covers 9 bases. The ends lost 4 bases at V and 1 base at J; junction bases unmatched: 13. Looked up from germline, CDR1 is LGHNA and CDR2 is YSLEER. There are 18 residues in the CDR3. The DNA for the CDR3 is TGCGCCAGCAGCCCGCACGGGGGACAGGGACCTAATAACTATGGCTACACCTTC. This sequence encodes CASSPHGGQGPNNYGYTF.

The genes are TRBV11-2 and TRBJ2-7, with D unclear. The length of the CDR3 is 15 residues. Germline values: CDR1 SGHAT, CDR2 FQNNGV. V lost 1 base to trimming and J lost 2 bases, with 12 bases between them. The CDR3 here is CASSLVGGSTYEQYF. DNA for the CDR3: TGTGCCAGCAGCTTAGTCGGTGGTTCTACCTACGAGCAGTACTTC.

The genes are TRBV5-6 and TRBJ1-1; tentative D call: TRBD1 (6 bases). The germline V gene encodes CDR1 SGHDT and CDR2 YYEEEE. V lost 0 bases, J lost 7 bases, and 16 bases lay in between. There are 15 residues in the CDR3. CDR3 in amino acids: CASSLAGTRPHEAFF. The CDR3 region has the DNA TGTGCCAGCAGCTTGGCCGGGACAAGGCCACATGAAGCTTTCTTT.

The rearrangement uses TRBV25-1 and TRBJ1-4, with D maybe TRBD1 (6 bases). Looked up from germline, CDR1 is MGHDK and CDR2 is SYGVNS. The CDR3 is 15 residues long. V lost 10 bases to trimming and J lost 8 bases, with 23 bases between them. CDR3 in amino acids: CATRGQDSAGEKLFF. The CDR3 region has the DNA TGTGCCACCCGGGGGCAAGACAGTGCGGGGGAAAAACTGTTTTTT.

This clone has more than one count but fewer than ten. This chain links TRBV19 with TRBJ1-4; no clear D. V lost 9 bases and J 5 bases, leaving 13 bases between the germline ends. This CDR3 comprises 13 residues. Germline lookup yields CDR1 LNHDA and CDR2 SQIVND (reference sequence). The CDR3 loop reads CASNRGRNEKLFF. CDR3 nucleotide sequence: TGTGCCAGCAACCGCGGACGGAATGAAAAACTGTTTTTT. Full variable domain (remainder filled in from reference TRBV19 and TRBJ1-4): DGGITQSPKYLFRKEGQNVTLSCEQNLNHDAMYWYRQDPGQGLRLIYYSQIVNDFQKGDIAEGYSVSREKKESFPLTVTSAQKNPTAFYLCASNRGRNEKLFFGSGTQLSVL.

The J gene is TRBJ1-4, the V gene TRBV7-3; tentative D call: TRBD1 (5 bases). V was clipped by 6 bases and J by 6 bases, with 11 bases between them. Germline V gene data show CDR1 as SGHTA and CDR2 as FQGTGA. This CDR3 is 13 amino acids long. The CDR3 loop reads CASSQGGDEKLFF. As DNA, the CDR3 is TGTGCCAGCAGTCAGGGAGGGGATGAAAAACTGTTTTTT. The entire variable domain, with the rest obtained from reference TRBV7-3 and TRBJ1-4, is as follows: GAGVSQTPSNKVTEKGKYVELRCDPISGHTALYWYRQSLGQGPEFLIYFQGTGAADDSGLPNDRFFAVRPEGSVSTLKIQRTERGDSAVYLCASSQGGDEKLFFGSGTQLSVL.

This chain links TRBV7-2 with TRBJ2-7, with 12 bases fitting TRBD1. Germline V gene data show CDR1 as SGHTA and CDR2 as FQGNSA. V lost 4 bases, J lost 6 bases, and 7 bases stayed unmatched. The CDR3 spans 15 residues. The CDR3 region is CASSSSGTGGTEQYF. CDR3 DNA sequence: TGTGCCAGCAGCTCTTCCGGGACAGGGGGCACCGAGCAGTACTTC. Filled out from reference TRBV7-2 and TRBJ2-7, the complete variable domain reads GAGVSQSPSNKVTEKGKDVELRCDPISGHTALYWYRQSLGQGLEFLIYFQGNSAPDKSGLPSDRFSAERTGGSVSTLTIQRTQQEDSAVYLCASSSSGTGGTEQYFGPGTRLTVT.

Written as DNA, the CDR3 is TGTGCCAGCAACAGGGACAGGGATAAGGACGAGCAGTACTTC. Its translation is CASNRDRDKDEQYF. The chain uses TRBV6-5 and TRBJ2-7; 9 nucleotides line up with TRBD1. The V gene's germline CDR1 is MNHEY and CDR2 SVGAGI. The CDR3 runs 14 residues. J gave up 5 bases and V 7 bases, and 9 bases lay outside the gene matches.

About this clone itself: Relative to the germline gene, one junction end is altered; a read error may explain this. The gene calls are TRBV7-7 and TRBJ1-5, with D unclear. From germline, CDR1 is SSHAT and CDR2 FNYEAQ (reference sequence). This CDR3 is built from 13 residues. The CDR3 is CASSQDRNQPQHF. For the CDR3, the DNA is TGTGCTAGCAGCCAAGACCGCAATCAGCCCCAGCATTTT.

The CDR3 reads CSVAGQGNYEQYF. The CDR3 DNA is TGCAGCGTGGCTGGGCAGGGAAACTACGAGCAGTACTTC. This chain joins TRBV29-1 and TRBJ2-7; a weak D match, TRBD1 (5 bases). Germline V gene data show CDR1 as SQVTM and CDR2 as ANQGSEA. Trimming cost V 6 bases and J 3 bases, with 15 bases left between them. The CDR3 spans 13 residues.

The CDR3 coding sequence is TGCGCCAGCAGCCGCCAGGGAGACCATGAAGCTTTCTTT. Amino acids: CASSRQGDHEAFF. V is TRBV5-1 and J is TRBJ1-1; D possibly corresponds to TRBD1 (5 bases). This CDR3 has 13 residues. Trimming took off 4 bases at V and 7 bases at J, with 14 bases between the two ends. Germline V lookup: CDR1 SGHRS, CDR2 YFSETQ.

The V call is TRBV19, the J call TRBJ1-1; tentative D call: TRBD1 (6 bases). Germline V gene sequence: CDR1 LNHDA, CDR2 SQIVND (reference sequence). The CDR3 is made up of 14 amino acids. V lost 2 bases, J lost 1 base, and 8 bases lay in between. The CDR3 reads CASSIWGANTEAFF. The CDR3 bases are TGTGCCAGTAGTATATGGGGGGCGAACACTGAAGCTTTCTTT. Based on the CDR3 plus reference TRBV19 and TRBJ1-1, the full variable domain is DGGITQSPKYLFRKEGQNVTLSCEQNLNHDAMYWYRQDPGQGLRLIYYSQIVNDFQKGDIAEGYSVSREKKESFPLTVTSAQKNPTAFYLCASSIWGANTEAFFGQGTRLTVV.

This chain links TRBV5-1 with TRBJ2-7; D possibly corresponds to TRBD1 (6 bases). Looked up from germline, CDR1 is SGHRS and CDR2 is YFSETQ. With 4 bases removed from V and 2 bases from J, the gap between germline ends came to 16 bases. The CDR3 covers 15 residues. The CDR3 loop is CASSPVEDRPYEQYF. The CDR3 nucleotides are TGCGCCAGCAGCCCCGTTGAGGACAGACCCTACGAGCAGTACTTC.

J is TRBJ2-7 and V is TRBV30; D gene uncertain. Germline V gene data show CDR1 as GTSNPN and CDR2 as SVGIG (reference sequence). The CDR3 is made up of 12 amino acids. V was cut by 3 bases and J by 0 bases, with 6 bases left in between. As DNA, the CDR3 is TGTGCCTGGAGGGGCACCTCCTACGAGCAGTACTTC. It translates to CAWRGTSYEQYF.

The rearrangement joins TRBV4-3 to TRBJ2-1; perhaps TRBD1 as D (5 bases). Per the germline V gene, CDR1 is LGHNA and CDR2 is YSLEER. Trimming removed 0 bases from V and 1 base from J, with 10 bases in between. This CDR3 is 16 amino acids long. The CDR3 DNA reads as TGCGCCAGCAGCCAAGAAAGGGGCGGATCCTACAATGAGCAGTTCTTC. Its translation: CASSQERGGSYNEQFF.

This clone was seen more than once but under ten times. This chain joins TRBV24-1 and TRBJ2-7; 10 bases map to TRBD2. Germline lookup yields CDR1 KGHDR and CDR2 SFDVKD. The V gene end was trimmed by 4 bases and the J gene end by 4 bases; junction bases not matched to a gene: 9. The CDR3 loop spans 16 amino acids. CDR3 residues: CATSDHSSGGSYEQYF. CDR3 DNA: TGTGCCACCAGTGACCATTCTAGCGGGGGATCGTACGAGCAGTACTTC.

This sequence joins TRBV25-1 and TRBJ1-2; 7 nucleotides agree with TRBD1. The trim removed 2 bases at V and 8 bases at J, leaving 8 bases unmatched. Per germline, CDR1 MGHDK and CDR2 SYGVNS. The CDR3 totals 14 residues. CDR3 region: CASSEQGQIRGYTF. CDR3 sequence (DNA): TGTGCCAGCAGTGAACAGGGACAGATAAGGGGCTACACCTTC.

The chain carries TRBV6-6 and TRBJ2-7, with a tentative D call TRBD2 (5 bases). Trimming stripped 9 bases from V and 3 bases from J, with 15 bases between. Germline-derived CDR1 and CDR2 are MNHNY and SVGAGI (reference sequence). The CDR3 consists of 13 residues. The CDR3 nucleotides read TGTGCCAGTAGCTTAGAGCGGAACTACGAGCAGTACTTC. Its translation is CASSLERNYEQYF.

The V and J genes are TRBV6-6 and TRBJ1-5, with 8 bases identical to TRBD1. CDR3 length equals 13 residues. V dropped 7 bases and J dropped 6; count of bases not matched to a gene: 5. In germline, CDR1 is MNHNY, CDR2 SVGAGI (reference sequence). The CDR3 DNA sequence: TGTGCCAGCACCGCGCAGGGGGCTCAGCCCCAGCATTTT. This encodes CASTAQGAQPQHF.

The chain joins TRBV7-3 to TRBJ2-1; 10 bases are a match to TRBD2. V lost 5 bases and J lost 0; bases outside the gene matches: 10. This CDR3 contains 18 residues. Germline V CDR1 and CDR2: SGHTA, FQGTGA. Written as DNA, the CDR3 is TGTGCCAGCAGCCCGAATTGGGTAGCGGGAGGCTCCTACAATGAGCAGTTCTTC. It translates to CASSPNWVAGGSYNEQFF.

The CDR3 DNA reads as TGTGCCAGCAGCGGGGGTGAGGCTGGAAACACCATATATTTT. Residues: CASSGGEAGNTIYF. This chain joins TRBV7-9 and TRBJ1-3, with TRBD1 as a possible D gene (5 bases). Trimming took off 5 bases at V and 2 bases at J, with 10 bases between the two ends. The CDR3 extends over 14 amino acids. Germline V gene lookup returns CDR1 SEHNR and CDR2 FQNEAQ (reference sequence).

V and J are TRBV12-3 or TRBV12-4 and TRBJ1-1; D unclear. CDR3 size: 13 residues. Trimming removed 6 bases from V and 5 bases from J, with 13 bases in between. CDR3 nucleotides: TGTGCCAGCAGCCAGCCCCGGGTTACTGAAGCTTTCTTT. Its protein is CASSQPRVTEAFF.